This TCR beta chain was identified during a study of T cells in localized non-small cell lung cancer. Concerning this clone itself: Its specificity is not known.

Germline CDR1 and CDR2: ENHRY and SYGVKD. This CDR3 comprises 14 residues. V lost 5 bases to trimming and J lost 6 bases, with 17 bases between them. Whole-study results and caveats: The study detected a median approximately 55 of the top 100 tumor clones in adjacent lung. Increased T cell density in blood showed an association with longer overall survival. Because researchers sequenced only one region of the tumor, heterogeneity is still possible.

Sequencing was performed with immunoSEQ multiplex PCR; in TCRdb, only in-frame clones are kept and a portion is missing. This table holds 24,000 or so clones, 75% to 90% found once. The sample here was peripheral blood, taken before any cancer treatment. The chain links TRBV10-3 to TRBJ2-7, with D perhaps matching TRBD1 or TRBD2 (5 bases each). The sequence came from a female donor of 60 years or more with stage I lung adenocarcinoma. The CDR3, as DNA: TGTGCCATCAGTCGAACGCTTGTGAGGGGCGAGCAGTACTTC. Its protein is CAISRTLVRGEQYF.